The present TCR beta chain was sequenced within a study of PD-L1 blockade in urothelial cancer. Time point described: pretreatment peripheral blood. Profiling relied on immunoSEQ multiplex PCR, and the TCRdb table lists in-frame clones only, not all of them. Of about 93,000 clones listed, 90% are singletons. Losses at the gene ends were 3 bases for V and 2 bases for J; bases not matched to a gene: 2. The germline V gene encodes CDR1 MNHEY and CDR2 SVGAGI. The CDR3 runs to 16 residues. This receptor was obtained from a man aged 55 to 70 with urothelial cancer. J is TRBJ2-2 and V is TRBV6-5; 11 bases match TRBD2. The sample was PBMCs, taken around atezolizumab (anti-PD-L1) treatment. DNA of the CDR3: TGTGCCAGCAGTTATGGGACTAGCGGAAACACCGGGGAGCTGTTTTTT. This translates into CASSYGTSGNTGELFF.